The clone carrying this T cell receptor beta chain has just a few counts. The record originates from a study of T cell repertoires in cytomegalovirus infection. TCRdb processed the reads anew with MiXCR; each CDR3 protein has one entry. The table shows roughly 630,000 distinct CDR3 sequences, with approximately 24% occurring only once. The germline V and J ends were trimmed by 5 bases and 4 bases, with 18 bases remaining between them. The CDR3 consists of 14 residues. CDR1 SQVTM and CDR2 ANQGSEA come from the germline V gene. This sequence originates from a human donor in good health (CMV status not recorded). Some clones in this sample may be carry-over from other donors' samples. The chain carries TRBV29-1 and TRBJ2-7; perhaps TRBD2 as D (7 bases). Sequenced input: CD8+ T cells from PBMCs. CDR3 in amino acids: CSVRGGARLYEQYF. The CDR3 DNA sequence: TGCAGCGTTCGTGGGGGGGCCCGCCTTTACGAGCAGTACTTC.